The rows below give T cell receptor beta chains drawn from one sample of a study of post-analysis software for immune sequencing data. Each CDR3 protein is one row after TCRdb ran MiXCR on the PCR reads. The sample has about 540,000 distinct CDR3 sequences, 34% seen once. The material sequenced was blood. The source is a girl aged 2-17 years with multiple sclerosis. The CDR3 runs from the conserved cysteine through the conserved F or W. Each record gives: clone size, CDR3 length, V gene, CDR3 protein. Clone sizes are given selectively: once, few, many, or a class where the clone is expanded.

>.|15|TRBV6-5
CASSYGAGATYEQYF
>few|15|TRBV4-1
CASSQDPGAYYGYTF
>few|15|TRBV11-2
CASSLVRAEHNEQFF
>.|13|TRBV20-1
CSAPRGEGYGYTF
>few|15|TRBV7-2
CASSLETYSNQPQHF
>.|16|TRBV6-1
CASSELAGVYQETQYF
>few|16|TRBV15
CATSRDLWASDYGYTF
>few|13|TRBV7-3
CASSREVETEAFF
>.|13|TRBV5-5
CASSATYNSPLHF
>few|17|TRBV5-1
CASSLRQGGSGANVLTF
>.|16|TRBV20-1
CSGRGARDRPNQPQHF
>few|15|TRBV9
CASSIDRGVWETQYF
>.|14|TRBV20-1
CSASASGGAETQYF
>few|13|TRBV7-8
CASSPGTEYEQYF
>.|14|TRBV3-1
CASSQLASATEQFF
>few|17|TRBV5-1
CASSLGGTGSGANVLTF
>.|15|TRBV5-1
CASSPGGTPSEDQYF
>few|17|TRBV9
CASSVREGGLSIDTQYF
>.|14|TRBV5-1
CAGSPWTSPQSLFF
>.|14|TRBV5-1
CASSLDRWTDTQYF
>.|13|TRBV7-3
CASSIDRVTEAFF
>many|16|TRBV5-6
CASSLVGQGAAETQYF
>.|15|TRBV12-3/TRBV12-4
CASSLAAAGPKTQYF
>few|17|TRBV5-1
CASSSGTSGGADETQYF
>few|13|TRBV18
CASSPAGRETQYF
>.|13|TRBV24-1
CATSVPGTPEAFF
>.|14|TRBV10-1
CASSVGSRVNEQFF
>.|15|TRBV18
CASSPVRAGANVLTF
>.|13|TRBV3-1
CASSPGRKETQYF
>few|13|TRBV7-3
CASSSDRAYEQFF
>.|14|TRBV20-1
CSASRAGVDYGYTF
>.|16|TRBV28
CASSTSGRRPSYEQYF
>.|14|TRBV7-3
CASKPGATTDTQYF
>few|15|TRBV25-1
CASSEFGGAKNIQYF
>.|16|TRBV5-1
CASSLVVGGGQETQYF
>.|15|TRBV20-1
CSARERGVGANVLTF
>.|16|TRBV7-2
CASSLGGGVISDTQYF
>.|15|TRBV2
CASSVLQVTNTEAFF
>few|14|TRBV4-1
CASSQRGTPDGYTF
>.|16|TRBV9
CASSVTTRLSSNEQFF
>.|15|TRBV6-5
CASSHPGQGAYGYTF
>few|16|TRBV29-1
CSVPRLAGGPWEEQYF
>.|14|TRBV13
CASSFWDRGYEQYF
>.|12|TRBV20-1
CSARYRINEQFF
>.|14|TRBV2
CASVPGLATGEQFF